The 13 T cell receptor beta chains below come from one sample, sequenced in a study of CD8 T cells in ankylosing spondylitis. General study points: Eight highly homologous variants made up a TCR beta motif, and this motif appeared characteristic of ankylosing spondylitis blood.

No antigen is known for these receptors. MiXCR, applied by TCRdb to the 5' RACE reads, yields one record per CDR3 protein. The sample shows roughly 490,000 distinct CDR3 sequences, 5.3% of them seen only once. Sequenced: blood, either unsorted or a sorted T cell fraction (not recorded which). All receptors derive from a male donor with ankylosing spondylitis.

This clonotype was seen many times. The chain links TRBV7-8 to TRBJ1-1; D not resolved. Trimming shortened V by 4 bases and J by 0 bases, and 9 bases separated the two germline ends. This CDR3 spans 14 amino acids. Germline V lookup: CDR1 SGHVS, CDR2 FQNEAQ. The CDR3: CASSSTFMNTEAFF. The DNA of the CDR3 is TGTGCCAGCAGCTCGACCTTTATGAACACTGAAGCTTTCTTT.

This clonotype came up many times. The rearrangement joins TRBV20-1 to TRBJ2-7; 7 nucleotides agree with TRBD1. V lost 5 bases to trimming and J lost 7 bases; unmatched junction nucleotides: 11. The germline V gene has CDR1 DFQATT and CDR2 SNEGSKA (reference sequence). The length of the CDR3 is 13 residues. The CDR3 region is CSAPRTGGVEQYF. CDR3 DNA: TGCAGTGCTCCTCGGACAGGTGGGGTGGAGCAGTACTTC.

This sequence joins TRBV20-1 and TRBJ2-7; 8 bases map to TRBD1. CDR3 length equals 13 residues. The J segment lost 4 bases and the V segment lost 6 bases, leaving 8 bases of the junction unmatched. Germline V gene data show CDR1 as DFQATT and CDR2 as SNEGSKA (reference sequence). CDR3 residues: CSATRQGLYEQYF. CDR3 DNA: TGCAGTGCGACGCGACAGGGGTTATACGAGCAGTACTTC.

This clonotype was observed many times. This chain uses TRBV20-1 with TRBJ2-1; 10 nucleotides align to TRBD2. V shed 5 bases, J shed 2 bases, and the junction held 6 bases outside the gene matches. The CDR3 runs to 15 residues. The germline CDR1 and CDR2 sequences are DFQATT and SNEGSKA (reference sequence). The DNA for the CDR3 is TGCAGTGCTTGGCCCAGCGGGAGGGCCTACAATGAGCAGTTCTTC. Its translation: CSAWPSGRAYNEQFF.

This clonotype occurred many times. This sequence joins TRBV4-2 and TRBJ1-3; 7 bases fit TRBD1. J lost 6 bases, V lost 3 bases, and 5 bases had no gene match. CDR1 is LGHNA and CDR2 is YNFKEQ in the germline V gene. This CDR3 comprises 14 residues. CDR3 sequence: CASSHTGEENTIYF. CDR3 in DNA: TGTGCCAGCAGCCACACAGGGGAAGAAAACACCATATATTTT.

This clonotype was counted at least ten times. The rearrangement uses TRBV20-1 and TRBJ2-7; maybe TRBD2 (5 bases). Germline CDR1 and CDR2: DFQATT and SNEGSKA (reference sequence). The ends were cut back, 0 bases at V and 0 bases at J, with 12 bases in the middle. The CDR3 extends over 15 amino acids. CDR3 DNA sequence: TGCAGTGCTAGAGATGCGGGCCGAAGCTCCTACGAGCAGTACTTC. This gives the protein CSARDAGRSSYEQYF.

This clonotype was counted ten times or more. J is TRBJ2-2 and V is TRBV6-1; no clear D. Germline assignment: CDR1 MNHNS and CDR2 SASEGT. The CDR3 totals 15 residues. Trimming removed 7 bases at V and 4 bases at J, with 16 bases between. For the CDR3, the DNA is TGTGCCAGCATTCTTCTGTCCCGAAGCACCGGGGAGCTGTTTTTT. It specifies CASILLSRSTGELFF.

Points on this clonotype: A junction boundary mismatches the germline segment, possibly from a read error. The gene calls are TRBV7-7 and TRBJ2-2; tentative D call: TRBD2 (5 bases). CDR1 and CDR2 (germline): SSHAT, FNYEAQ (reference sequence). The CDR3 sequence is 13 residues long. CDR3 DNA sequence: TGTGCTAGCAGCTTGAGGGTCCAAGGGGAGCTGTTTTTT. Its translation: CASSLRVQGELFF. Looking up the rest from reference TRBV7-7 and TRBJ2-2 gives the full variable domain: GAGVSQSPRYKVTKRGQDVTLRCDPISSHATLYWYQQALGQGPEFLTYFNYEAQPDKSGLPSDRFSAERPEGSISTLTIQRTEQRDSAMYRCASSLRVQGELFFGEGSRLTVL.

The table lists this clonotype with many counts. The chain links TRBV7-2 to TRBJ2-2; D not certain. The CDR3 runs to 13 residues. Trimming took off 9 bases at V and 6 bases at J, with 14 bases between the two ends. Germline V CDR1 and CDR2: SGHTA, FQGNSA. CDR3: CASKPRDAGELFF. DNA for the CDR3: TGTGCCAGTAAGCCCAGAGACGCCGGGGAGCTGTTTTTT. Full variable domain (outside the CDR3, taken from reference TRBV7-2 and TRBJ2-2): GAGVSQSPSNKVTEKGKDVELRCDPISGHTALYWYRQSLGQGLEFLIYFQGNSAPDKSGLPSDRFSAERTGGSVSTLTIQRTQQEDSAVYLCASKPRDAGELFFGEGSRLTVL.

The rearrangement joins TRBV4-3 to TRBJ1-2, with a tentative D call TRBD1 (6 bases). Trimming removed 0 bases at V and 3 bases at J, with 11 bases between. Germline V CDR1 and CDR2: LGHNA, YSLEER. The CDR3 loop spans 15 amino acids. The DNA of the CDR3 is TGCGCCAGCAGCCAAGATCCCGGGGGCGACTATGGCTACACCTTC. Its translation is CASSQDPGGDYGYTF.

This clonotype was seen repeatedly, ten times or more. This chain joins TRBV3-1 and TRBJ2-3; 7 nucleotides agree with TRBD2. CDR1 is LGHDT, CDR2 YNNKEL, per germline (reference sequence). The J segment lost 7 bases and the V segment lost 5 bases, leaving 6 bases of the junction unmatched. This CDR3 comprises 13 residues. The CDR3 DNA sequence: TGTGCCAGCAGCTGGGGGGGAGTGAATACGCAGTATTTT. Residues: CASSWGGVNTQYF.

This clonotype was seen only a few times. V gene TRBV27 combines with J gene TRBJ2-7; D not resolved. The germline CDR1 and CDR2 sequences are MNHEY and SMNVEV (reference sequence). There are 15 residues in the CDR3. Deletions cut 2 bases from V and 2 bases from J, with 13 bases between. In DNA form, the CDR3 reads TGTGCCAGCAGTTTAAATCCAGGATTACCCTACGAGCAGTACTTC. Protein product: CASSLNPGLPYEQYF.

This clonotype was seen once. This may be a read error, as it is one base from a much larger clone. The chain uses TRBV20-1 and TRBJ1-1, with D perhaps matching TRBD1 (5 bases). Germline CDR1 is DFQATT and CDR2 is SNEGSKA (reference sequence). The CDR3 has 12 amino acids. CDR3 DNA sequence: TGCAGTGCTAACTCCAGGGTCACTCAAGCTTTCTTT. This sequence encodes CSANSRVTQAFF.